This T cell receptor beta chain was captured in a study of T cell repertoires in cytomegalovirus infection. For the study at large: CMV epitopes that were recently identified and HLA-C-restricted were used alongside well-studied HLA-B-restricted ones. Indicated by public TCR beta signatures were CMV infection and matching HLA type. Study observations and caveats: HLA-C-restricted CMV clonotypes gave the most frequent clonotype in two of eight donors. Identification of carriers of CMV plus the relevant HLA was achieved through cumulative public TCR beta family frequency.

V was trimmed by 1 base and J by 4 bases, leaving 10 bases between them. This CDR3 has 14 amino acids. Germline values: CDR1 MGHRA, CDR2 YSYEKL. TCRdb itself ran the reads through MiXCR, one entry per CDR3 protein. The sample contains fewer than 1,000,000 distinct CDR3 sequences, roughly 30% of which appear only once. Note on this clonotype: Its target is unknown.

Sequenced here: cultured CD8+ T cells from PBMCs, sampled from culture after CMV antigen stimulation. This TCR was recovered from a human donor in good health (CMV status not recorded). Some clones in this sample may be carry-over from other donors' samples. The V gene is TRBV4-1, the J gene TRBJ1-1; D gene uncertain. CDR3 residues: CASSQVSGSTEAFF. The CDR3 DNA follows: TGCGCCAGCAGCCAAGTATCCGGGAGCACTGAAGCTTTCTTT.